This is a list of T cell receptor beta chains from one sample in a study of blood T cells in healthy people across ages. TCRdb reanalysed the 5' RACE reads using MiXCR and keeps one entry per CDR3 protein. The data contain some 710,000 distinct CDR3 sequences, about 24% of them singletons. The sequencing input was blood. These receptors all come from a man between 65 and 85 years old in good health. CDR3s include the opening cysteine and the closing phenylalanine or tryptophan. The D gene is left open where the match is weak. Size values are once, few and many counts, or a class for expanded clones, and some rows have none.

>NA|few|TRBV12-3/TRBV12-4|TRBJ1-4
CASSWGGGATNEKLFF
TGTGCCAGCAGTTGGGGAGGGGGTGCAACTAATGAAAAACTGTTTTTT
>NA|NA|TRBV6-2/TRBV6-3|TRBJ1-5
CASSSSGNSNQPQHF
TGTGCCAGCAGTTCTTCAGGGAATAGCAATCAGCCCCAGCATTTT
>TRBD2|many|TRBV20-1|TRBJ2-3
CSARKLAGDEYTQYF
TGCAGTGCCCGAAAACTAGCGGGAGACGAATATACGCAGTATTTT
>NA|many|TRBV6-6|TRBJ2-3
CASISKEASSTDTQYF
TGTGCCAGCATCTCCAAGGAGGCTAGCAGCACAGATACGCAGTATTTT
>NA|NA|TRBV28|TRBJ2-1
CASSRQYLNNEQFF
TGTGCCAGCAGTAGGCAGTATCTAAACAATGAGCAGTTCTTC
>NA|NA|TRBV20-1|TRBJ2-3
CSARGLIDTQYF
TGCAGTGCTAGAGGTTTGATAGATACGCAGTACTTT
>TRBD2|NA|TRBV29-1|TRBJ2-1
CSVRTSPNEQFF
TGCAGCGTTCGGACTAGCCCCAATGAGCAGTTCTTC
>NA|NA|TRBV10-3|TRBJ1-1
CAISHVTGYAFF
TGTGCCATCAGTCACGTTACAGGGTATGCTTTCTTT
>NA|NA|TRBV7-2|TRBJ2-5
CASSSQSGETQYF
TGTGCCAGCAGTTCCCAGTCGGGCGAGACCCAGTACTTC
>TRBD1|NA|TRBV12-3/TRBV12-4|TRBJ1-5
CASSRTGGAEPQHF
TGTGCCAGCAGTCGAACAGGGGGCGCAGAGCCCCAGCATTTT
>TRBD1|few|TRBV20-1|TRBJ1-4
CSARDGQGAEKLFF
TGCAGTGCTAGAGATGGACAGGGGGCTGAAAAACTGTTTTTT
>NA|few|TRBV10-3|TRBJ1-4
CAISEGATNEKLFF
TGTGCCATCAGTGAAGGGGCAACTAATGAAAAACTGTTTTTT
>NA|NA|TRBV10-3|TRBJ1-3
CAISAEHVNSGNTIYF
TGTGCCATCAGTGCCGAACACGTCAACTCTGGAAACACCATATATTTT
>NA|few|TRBV6-1|TRBJ2-7
CASSMGAAYEQYF
TGTGCCAGCTCTATGGGGGCGGCGTACGAGCAGTACTTC
>TRBD1|NA|TRBV19|TRBJ2-5
CASSIDRDDPETQYF
TGTGCCAGTAGTATCGACAGGGACGACCCGGAGACCCAGTACTTC
>NA|NA|TRBV7-2|TRBJ2-3
CASSLAPPQDTQYF
TGTGCCAGCAGCTTAGCGCCGCCTCAAGATACGCAGTATTTT
>NA|NA|TRBV3-1|TRBJ1-2
CASSQAKGYGYTF
TGTGCCAGCAGCCAAGCGAAGGGTTATGGCTACACCTTC
>NA|NA|TRBV21-1|TRBJ2-1
CASSKGEREIHDNEQFF
TGTGCCAGCAGCAAAGGCGAGCGGGAGATTCACGACAATGAGCAGTTCTTC
>TRBD2|many|TRBV7-9|TRBJ2-3
CASALGSGLALQYF
TGTGCCAGCGCTCTCGGGTCGGGACTAGCGTTGCAGTATTTT
>NA|NA|TRBV28|TRBJ2-7
CASSFWTSPYEQYF
TGTGCCAGCAGTTTCTGGACAAGTCCCTACGAGCAGTACTTC
>NA|many|TRBV18|TRBJ1-4
CASSPGVNEKLFF
TGTGCCAGCTCACCGGGCGTTAATGAAAAACTGTTTTTT
>TRBD1|many|TRBV4-2|TRBJ2-3
CASSQESGGLDTQYF
TGTGCCAGCAGCCAAGAGTCAGGGGGCCTGGATACGCAGTATTTT
>NA|few|TRBV9|TRBJ2-3
CASSVRSSTDTQYF
TGTGCCAGCAGCGTACGGTCTAGCACAGATACGCAGTATTTT
>NA|NA|TRBV12-3/TRBV12-4|TRBJ2-5
CASSLNMGQETQYF
TGTGCCAGCAGTTTAAACATGGGCCAAGAGACCCAGTACTTC
>NA|NA|TRBV7-6|TRBJ2-5
CASSLRFRRGEGQETQYF
TGTGCCAGCAGCTTACGTTTCCGGCGGGGAGAGGGGCAAGAGACCCAGTACTTC
>NA|many|TRBV5-1|TRBJ2-3
CASSSILQGTDTQYF
TGCGCCAGCAGCTCGATTTTACAGGGCACAGATACGCAGTATTTT
>NA|NA|TRBV7-2|TRBJ1-1
CASSLKGQFEAFF
TGTGCCAGCAGCTTAAAAGGACAGTTTGAAGCTTTCTTT
>TRBD1|NA|TRBV7-8|TRBJ1-4
CASSFVPQGAEKLFF
TGTGCCAGCAGCTTCGTCCCGCAGGGGGCTGAAAAACTGTTTTTT
>TRBD1|NA|TRBV25-1|TRBJ1-2
CASTPRTGNYGYTF
TGTGCCAGCACCCCAAGGACAGGGAACTATGGCTACACCTTC
>TRBD1|NA|TRBV18|TRBJ2-7
CASSRTGADEQYF
TGTGCCAGCTCAAGGACAGGGGCGGACGAGCAGTACTTC
>TRBD2|NA|TRBV28|TRBJ2-1
CASSESSGRGFEQFF
TGTGCCAGCAGTGAATCGAGCGGGAGGGGTTTTGAGCAGTTCTTC
>TRBD2|few|TRBV12-3/TRBV12-4|TRBJ2-1
CASSSASGGRSYNEQFF
TGTGCCAGCAGTTCGGCTAGCGGGGGTCGCTCCTACAATGAGCAGTTCTTC
>TRBD2|NA|TRBV2|TRBJ2-1
CASKGPLAGADNEQFF
TGTGCCAGCAAGGGGCCCTTAGCGGGTGCCGACAATGAGCAGTTCTTC
>TRBD1|NA|TRBV12-3/TRBV12-4|TRBJ2-2
CASSLGPGQGAVGELFF
TGTGCCAGCAGTTTAGGACCGGGACAGGGGGCTGTCGGGGAGCTGTTTTTT
>NA|NA|TRBV11-2|TRBJ2-1
CASSLTGPVAGQFF
TGTGCCAGCAGCTTAACGGGACCCGTCGCGGGGCAGTTCTTC
>TRBD1|few|TRBV20-1|TRBJ2-5
CSARGQGPRTQYF
TGCAGTGCTAGAGGACAGGGTCCTCGGACCCAGTACTTC
>TRBD1|NA|TRBV14|TRBJ2-4
CASSQVAGGGGNIQYF
TGTGCCAGCAGCCAAGTGGCAGGGGGCGGAGGAAACATTCAGTACTTC
>NA|many|TRBV5-6|TRBJ1-3
CASSPDGPSGNTIYF
TGTGCCAGCAGCCCGGACGGTCCCTCTGGAAACACCATATATTTT
>NA|NA|TRBV12-3/TRBV12-4|TRBJ1-1
CASNSGQPSSEAFF
TGTGCCAGCAACTCTGGGCAGCCTTCTTCTGAAGCTTTCTTT
>TRBD1|NA|TRBV29-1|TRBJ2-5
CSVGDTGGETQYF
TGCAGCGTTGGGGACACAGGGGGGGAGACCCAGTACTTC
>NA|many|TRBV6-5|TRBJ2-1
CASSPRGYEQFF
TGTGCCAGCAGTCCTCGCGGGTATGAGCAGTTCTTC
>TRBD2|NA|TRBV5-1|TRBJ2-1
CASSFSSGRAGEQFF
TGCGCCAGCAGCTTCTCTAGCGGGAGGGCAGGGGAGCAGTTCTTC
>NA|NA|TRBV19|TRBJ2-5
CASSISGAQYF
TGTGCCAGTAGTATTTCCGGGGCCCAGTACTTC
>TRBD1|NA|TRBV28|TRBJ1-6
CASSGGTGGSYNSPLHF
TGTGCCAGCAGTGGGGGGACAGGGGGCTCCTATAATTCACCCCTCCACTTT
>NA|few|TRBV5-1|TRBJ1-2
CASSLGTPDYGYTF
TGCGCCAGCAGCTTGGGGACCCCGGACTATGGCTACACCTTC
>NA|NA|TRBV11-2|TRBJ2-7
CASSLAPTDYEQYF
TGTGCCAGCAGCTTAGCCCCCACAGATTACGAGCAGTACTTC
>NA|few|TRBV7-2|TRBJ1-1
CASSLGHQNTEAFF
TGTGCCAGCAGCTTGGGACACCAGAACACTGAAGCTTTCTTT
>TRBD2|NA|TRBV7-9|TRBJ2-3
CASSSQTSGRTDTQYF
TGTGCCAGCAGCTCTCAGACTAGCGGGAGGACAGATACGCAGTATTTT
>NA|NA|TRBV27|TRBJ1-2
CASSLRGGNYGYTF
TGTGCCAGCAGTTTAAGGGGGGGCAACTATGGCTACACCTTC
>NA|many|TRBV7-2|TRBJ2-1
CASSLGSTPDLQFF
TGTGCCAGCAGCTTAGGATCAACGCCAGACCTTCAGTTCTTC
>NA|NA|TRBV19|TRBJ1-2
CASLGSGYTF
TGTGCCAGTCTCGGCAGTGGCTACACCTTC
>TRBD1|few|TRBV5-1|TRBJ2-3
CASRLGTGGTDTQYF
TGCGCCAGCAGGTTGGGGACAGGGGGCACAGATACGCAGTATTTT
>NA|few|TRBV5-6|TRBJ2-3
CASSFVTGVGTDTQYF
TGTGCCAGCAGCTTTGTCACGGGGGTAGGCACAGATACGCAGTATTTT